The entry below describes one T cell receptor (beta chain). The antigen is undetermined. TCRdb independently ran MiXCR on the reads; one entry per CDR3 protein. The sample consists of 100,000 or so distinct CDR3 sequences, roughly 39% of them appearing once. The CDR3 covers 17 residues. The V segment lost 3 bases and the J segment 5 bases; nucleotides outside the gene matches: 12. This record comes from a study of T cell repertoires in cytomegalovirus infection. The TCR comes from a human donor in good health (CMV status not recorded). Some clones in this sample may be carry-over from other donors' samples. The sequenced sample was CD8+ T cells from cultured PBMCs, obtained from culture after CMV antigen stimulation. This chain joins TRBV12-3 or TRBV12-4 and TRBJ1-1; 10 nucleotides align to TRBD1. In DNA, the CDR3 is TGTGCCAGCAGTTTGGGGGGACAGGGGCTACGATCGACTGAAGCTTTCTTT. It codes for CASSLGGQGLRSTEAFF.